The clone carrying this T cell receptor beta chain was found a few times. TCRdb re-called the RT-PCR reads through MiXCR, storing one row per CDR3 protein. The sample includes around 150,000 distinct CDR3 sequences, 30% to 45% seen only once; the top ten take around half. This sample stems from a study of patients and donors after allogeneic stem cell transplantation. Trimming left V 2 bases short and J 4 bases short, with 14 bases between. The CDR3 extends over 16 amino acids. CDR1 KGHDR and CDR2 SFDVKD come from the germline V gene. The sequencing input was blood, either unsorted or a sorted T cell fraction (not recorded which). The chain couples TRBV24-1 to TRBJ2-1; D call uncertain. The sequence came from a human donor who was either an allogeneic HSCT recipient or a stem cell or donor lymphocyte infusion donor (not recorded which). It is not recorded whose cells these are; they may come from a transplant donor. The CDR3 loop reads CATSDYRPDNYNEQFF. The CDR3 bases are TGTGCCACCAGTGATTATCGGCCAGATAATTACAATGAGCAGTTCTTC.